The clone carrying this TCR beta chain was seen only a few times. Original analysis: From reference gene primer amplification, estimates of nucleated cell counts were derived. Method: immunoSEQ multiplex PCR; TCRdb's copy keeps in-frame clones and lacks some. V, J and clone size derive from that table, while D and trimming were established from the DNA sequence. This sample yields more than 300,000 clones, of which approximately 84% are seen a single time; roughly 4% belongs to the top ten. This sample stems from a study of blood T cell repertoires in COVID-19. The CDR3 is 16 amino acids. Germline-derived CDR1 and CDR2 are SGHRS and YFSETQ. Trimming took 0 bases from V and 4 from J, leaving 13 bases between them.

This receptor was obtained from a man younger than 45 who had recovered from COVID-19. This chain links TRBV5-1 with TRBJ1-4; D might be TRBD1 (5 bases). The sample was PBMCs or T cells enriched from blood (not recorded which). The CDR3 DNA reads as TGCGCCAGCAGCTTGGTGGCAGGGTACGGTAATGAAAAACTGTTTTTT. Translating gives CASSLVAGYGNEKLFF.